This TCR beta chain was captured in a study of blood T cell repertoires in COVID-19. About the research overall: COVID-19 samples from acute and convalescent phases originated in the United States, Italy and Spain. T cells, B-cell-depleted T cells, or PBMCs provided the cDNA or gDNA that served as material.

Per the original methods: Quantification of nucleated cells was approximated via reference gene primer amplification. Here immunoSEQ multiplex PCR was the method, and the copy in TCRdb shows in-frame clones only, minus some. V and J calls and clone size are given by that table; D and trimming were obtained from the DNA. The sample shows over 200,000 clones, under 90% of them seen only once. Germline-derived CDR1 and CDR2 are SNHLY and FYNNEI. V lost 10 bases, J lost 4 bases, and 11 bases lay in between. This CDR3 region has 12 residues. This receptor was identified in a woman between 40 and 55 years old with active or convalescent COVID-19. This sequence joins TRBV2 and TRBJ1-5, with a tentative D call TRBD1 (6 bases). Sequencing used peripheral blood. This CDR3 reads CATRTGNQPQHF. The CDR3 coding sequence is TGTGCCACTAGAACAGGGAATCAGCCCCAGCATTTT.